The rows below give T cell receptor beta chains drawn from one sample of a study of a mutant IDH1 vaccine in newly diagnosed glioma. Their target antigens are unknown. Sequenced by immunoSEQ multiplex PCR; TCRdb stores in-frame clones only, minus some. The sample has tens of thousands of clones, approximately 76% seen once. The sequenced sample was PBMCs, obtained from a glioma patient whose treatment included an IDH1 peptide vaccine. Receptor source: a man over 45 with glioma. The conserved cysteine and the conserved F or W are not part of the CDR3 here.

TRBJ2-5 | 11 | TRBV6-1 | ASSRQGLETQY
TRBJ1-3 | 12 | TRBV5-1 | ASSPDRSGNTIY
TRBJ1-4 | 12 | TRBV7-6 | ASSPGQTNEKLF
TRBJ1-4 | 13 | TRBV6-1 | ASSEAPGQGQNCF
TRBJ2-5 | 13 | TRBV6-4 | ASSVSPGSQETQY
TRBJ1-2 | 15 | TRBV7-9 | ASSSDLPGGDLSGYT
TRBJ2-7 | 15 | TRBV30 | AWTDKGAAKGIYEQY
TRBJ2-3 | 11 | TRBV2 | ASSGETTDTQY
TRBJ1-5 | 11 | TRBV2 | ASTGTENQPQH
TRBJ1-5 | 13 | TRBV6-5 | ASSVRQSSNQPQH
TRBJ2-7 | 10 | TRBV6-1 | ASTTPLYEQY